One sample yielded the 10 T cell receptor beta chains listed below, sequenced in a study of cytomegalovirus exposure and HLA in healthy donors. The PCR had 60 Vbeta and 13 Jbeta primers. Repertoires were generated with immunoSEQ multiplex PCR, while TCRdb's copy carries only in-frame clones and drops some. The sample table includes just over 50,000 clones. The specimen sequenced was PBMCs. Every receptor here comes from a woman aged 55 to 70 in good health and CMV-seropositive.

The chain combines TRBV27 with TRBJ2-7; 11 bases match TRBD1. The germline CDR1 and CDR2 sequences are MNHEY and SMNVEV (reference sequence). The V gene end was trimmed by 6 bases and the J gene end by 2 bases; junction bases not matched to a gene: 6. The CDR3 totals 15 residues. The CDR3 DNA sequence: TGTGCCAGCAGCAGACGGGACAGGGGGGCCTACGAGCAGTACTTC. It is translated as CASSRRDRGAYEQYF.

The V gene is TRBV6-5, the J gene TRBJ1-5; the D gene is possibly TRBD1 (6 bases). The germline gives CDR1 MNHEY, CDR2 SVGAGI. Trimming pared 4 bases from V and 5 bases from J, leaving 12 bases between. The CDR3 runs to 14 residues. This chain's CDR3 is CASSWARGDQPQHF. The DNA of the CDR3 is TGTGCCAGCAGTTGGGCCAGGGGAGATCAGCCCCAGCATTTT.

V and J are TRBV19 and TRBJ1-4, with 8 nucleotides matching TRBD1. J gave up 7 bases and V 7 bases, and 17 bases lay outside the gene matches. The CDR3 runs 17 residues. CDR1 and CDR2 (germline): LNHDA, SQIVND (reference sequence). This CDR3 is CASIKPETGVVCEKLFF. For the CDR3, the DNA is TGTGCCAGTATCAAACCGGAGACAGGGGTGGTGTGTGAAAAACTGTTTTTT.

This chain links TRBV13 with TRBJ2-7; 8 positions match TRBD1. V shed 7 bases and J 5 bases; nucleotides not matched to a gene: 4. The CDR3 is 12 amino acids. From germline, CDR1 is PRHDT and CDR2 FYEKMQ (reference sequence). The CDR3, as DNA: TGTGCCAGCAACCTCAGGGGGCACGAGCAGTACTTC. Amino acids: CASNLRGHEQYF.

This rearrangement joins TRBV7-2 to TRBJ2-7, with 9 nucleotides matching TRBD1. From germline, CDR1 is SGHTA and CDR2 FQGNSA. The CDR3 covers 16 residues. V was clipped by 5 bases and J by 0 bases; unmatched bases: 8. The DNA of the CDR3 is TGTGCCAGCAGCCTAGAAAGGACAGGGGTCTCCTACGAGCAGTACTTC. Encoded protein: CASSLERTGVSYEQYF.

The chain combines TRBV6-1 with TRBJ2-3; D is uncertain. CDR3 length: 12 amino acids. V dropped 6 bases and J dropped 5 bases, with 9 bases sitting between them. Looked up from germline, CDR1 is MNHNS and CDR2 is SASEGT. The CDR3 DNA reads as TGTGCCAGCAGATCCGCGGAAGATACGCAGTATTTT. Translated, it gives CASRSAEDTQYF.

The V call is TRBV7-9, the J call TRBJ2-7; no clear D. There are 12 residues in the CDR3. V was cut by 8 bases and J by 0 bases, with 8 bases left in between. The germline gives CDR1 SEHNR, CDR2 FQNEAQ (reference sequence). The CDR3: CASQLNSYEQYF. CDR3 nucleotide sequence: TGTGCCAGCCAACTAAACTCCTACGAGCAGTACTTC.

The gene calls are TRBV18 and TRBJ1-5; D is unresolved. Trimming removed 3 bases from V and 5 bases from J, with 17 bases in between. The CDR3 sequence is 16 residues long. Germline CDR1 KGHSH, CDR2 LQKENI. DNA for the CDR3: TGTGCCAGCTCACCCCTAGCTTCCGGACCCGATCAGCCCCAGCATTTT. Protein: CASSPLASGPDQPQHF.

The V and J genes are TRBV10-1 and TRBJ1-1; a possible D gene is TRBD1 (6 bases). The CDR3 covers 14 residues. V was clipped by 3 bases and J by 4 bases, with 12 bases between them. Per germline, CDR1 WNHNN and CDR2 SYGVQD (reference sequence). Here the CDR3 reads CASSDGGQFTEAFF. The DNA of the CDR3 is TGCGCCAGCAGTGACGGTGGACAGTTCACTGAAGCTTTCTTT.

The chain has TRBV5-6 and TRBJ1-5; 12 nucleotides match TRBD1. This CDR3 has 16 residues. The V gene end was trimmed by 4 bases and the J gene end by 5 bases; junction bases not matched to a gene: 7. Germline loops: CDR1 SGHDT, CDR2 YYEEEE. CDR3 in DNA: TGTGCCAGCAGCCCGGGACAGGGGGCGTGGGATCAGCCCCAGCATTTT. Its protein product is CASSPGQGAWDQPQHF.